Below are 9 T cell receptor beta chains sequenced from a single sample in a study of T-cell memory formation after mild COVID-19 (dated by TCRdb to about 2021). Library preparation employed 5' RACE. The sequencer was an Illumina NovaSeq 6000. Using fastp trimming at Q25 and MiXCR clonotype assembly, TCRdb reanalyzed the public sequencing data and kept in-frame beta chains. Rows merge per CDR3 protein into single entries with the most common DNA and genes. The sample contains 40,000 to 55,000 distinct CDR3 sequences, 7.3% of them found a single time. 1.2% to 1.5% of the sample is in the top ten clones. Sequencing was carried out using PBMCs or a T cell subset sorted from them (not recorded which). The receptors stem from a man younger than 35 who had mild COVID-19 (a few samples of this study predate the infection). The sample titles of this study are shuffled in the database, so cell type and time point are left out; the donor was told from shared clones.

This clonotype was observed a handful of times. V and J are TRBV12-3 or TRBV12-4 and TRBJ1-5; D may be TRBD1 (5 bases). CDR3 length: 16 amino acids. The V gene lost 0 bases and the J gene lost 3 bases, with 12 bases spanning the gap. The CDR3 sequence: CASSLASGTLNQPQHF. The DNA of the CDR3 is TGTGCCAGCAGTTTAGCCTCGGGGACGCTCAATCAGCCCCAGCATTTT.

This clonotype was seen many times. This chain links TRBV4-1 with TRBJ2-1; D assignment may be TRBD1 or TRBD2 (5 bases each). Deletions cut 3 bases from V and 3 bases from J, with 9 bases between. This CDR3 region has 14 residues. Germline CDR1 MGHRA, CDR2 YSYEKL. CDR3 residues: CASSQGTFYNEQFF. CDR3 bases: TGCGCCAGCAGCCAGGGGACGTTCTACAATGAGCAGTTCTTC.

A few counts support this clonotype. The chain links TRBV4-2 to TRBJ2-5; D perhaps matches TRBD2 (6 bases). This CDR3 is 14 amino acids long. In germline, CDR1 is LGHNA, CDR2 YNFKEQ. Trimming cost V 1 base and J 5 bases, with 11 bases left between them. The DNA of the CDR3 is TGTGCCAGCAGCCAAGGGTCGGCGGGGGAGACCCAGTACTTC. This translates into CASSQGSAGETQYF.

This clonotype occurred a few times. The V and J genes are TRBV4-3 and TRBJ2-2, with unresolved D. The CDR3 spans 16 residues. The V end lost 4 bases, the J end lost 0 bases, and 12 bases lay between the germline ends. Germline lookup yields CDR1 LGHNA and CDR2 YSLEER. CDR3 nucleotides: TGCGCCAGCAGCCCCCGGGCCGCGCCGAACACCGGGGAGCTGTTTTTT. Translated: CASSPRAAPNTGELFF.

V is TRBV7-2 and J is TRBJ1-1; tentatively, D is TRBD1 (6 bases). The CDR3 covers 15 residues. CDR1 SGHTA and CDR2 FQGNSA come from the germline V gene. V shed 2 bases and J shed 4 bases, with 14 bases lying between them. CDR3 coding DNA: TGTGCCAGCAGCTTATATGGGGGCTTGGGCACTGAAGCTTTCTTT. Translation: CASSLYGGLGTEAFF.

The V gene is TRBV12-3 or TRBV12-4, the J gene TRBJ2-4; D not certain. The CDR3 runs 15 residues. V gave up 3 bases and J gave up 1 base, with 10 bases separating them. The CDR3: CASSLGSLAKNIQYF. The CDR3 DNA follows: TGTGCCAGCAGTTTGGGTTCCCTCGCCAAAAACATTCAGTACTTC.

This clonotype was counted a few times. The chain recombines TRBV9 with TRBJ2-3; D may be TRBD1 or TRBD2 (5 bases each). V lost 3 bases to trimming and J lost 6 bases, with 11 bases between them. The CDR3 is 13 residues long. Germline CDR1 SGDLS, CDR2 YYNGEE. The CDR3 is CASSGGMRDTQYF. CDR3 in DNA: TGTGCCAGCAGCGGGGGGATGAGGGATACGCAGTATTTT.

The sample holds a few counts of this clonotype. This rearrangement joins TRBV7-9 to TRBJ2-3; D gene ambiguous. The CDR3 has 15 residues. Trimming removed 3 bases from V and 1 base from J, with 11 bases in between. Looked up from germline, CDR1 is SEHNR and CDR2 is FQNEAQ (reference sequence). This CDR3 reads CASSFGVPGTDTQYF. The CDR3 coding sequence is TGTGCCAGCAGCTTTGGGGTTCCAGGCACAGATACGCAGTATTTT.

This clonotype turned up a few times. The chain couples TRBV7-9 to TRBJ1-2; D is possibly TRBD1 (6 bases). The CDR3 runs to 15 residues. In germline, CDR1 is SEHNR, CDR2 FQNEAQ (reference sequence). V shed 5 bases and J shed 4 bases, with 17 bases lying between them. CDR3 protein: CASSETGQIPYGYTF. The CDR3, as DNA: TGTGCCAGCAGCGAGACCGGACAGATCCCCTATGGCTACACCTTC.